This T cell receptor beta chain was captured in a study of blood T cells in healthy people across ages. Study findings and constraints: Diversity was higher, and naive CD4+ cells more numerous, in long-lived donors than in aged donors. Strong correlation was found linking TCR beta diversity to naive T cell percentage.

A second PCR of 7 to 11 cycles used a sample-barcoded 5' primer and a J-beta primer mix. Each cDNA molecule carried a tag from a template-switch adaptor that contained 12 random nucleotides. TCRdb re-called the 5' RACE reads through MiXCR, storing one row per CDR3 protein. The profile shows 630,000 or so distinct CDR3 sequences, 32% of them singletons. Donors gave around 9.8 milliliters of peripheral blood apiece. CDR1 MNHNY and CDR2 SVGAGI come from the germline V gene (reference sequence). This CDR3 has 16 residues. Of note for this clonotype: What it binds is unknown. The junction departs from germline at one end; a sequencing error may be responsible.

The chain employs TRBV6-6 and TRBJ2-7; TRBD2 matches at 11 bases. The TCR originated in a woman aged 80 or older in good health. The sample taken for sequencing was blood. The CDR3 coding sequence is TGTGCCAGCAGATACTCTACTAGCGGGGGAGACAATGAGCAGTACTTC. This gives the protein CASRYSTSGGDNEQYF.